These T cell receptor beta chains were read from a single sample in a study of blood T cell repertoires in COVID-19. Measured with immunoSEQ multiplex PCR; TCRdb has only the in-frame clones, and not every one. The sample contains 150,000 or so clones, about 80% of which appear only once. The sample was peripheral blood. The receptors come from a woman in her sixties with COVID-19, enrolled during active disease. Each CDR3 is given with its conserved first and last residue.

J gene: TRBJ1-2
V gene: TRBV27
CDR3 protein: CASSDPGTGAYGYTF

J gene: TRBJ2-7
V gene: TRBV3-1/TRBV3-2
CDR3 protein: CASSRWDSSSYEQYF

J gene: TRBJ2-4
V gene: TRBV19
CDR3 protein: CASSMPGRENIQYF

J gene: TRBJ2-4
V gene: TRBV7-8
CDR3 protein: CASSLVVGLAGGPANIQYF

J gene: TRBJ1-4
V gene: TRBV25-1
CDR3 protein: CASSVSGQGTEKLFF

J gene: TRBJ2-1
V gene: TRBV11-2
CDR3 protein: CASSLESFSYNEQFF

J gene: TRBJ1-3
V gene: TRBV9
CDR3 protein: CASSGLRNTIYF

J gene: TRBJ2-5
V gene: TRBV24-1
CDR3 protein: CATSDLQSGGGGETQYF

J gene: TRBJ1-2
V gene: TRBV6-2/TRBV6-3
CDR3 protein: CASSSYDSPNGYTF

J gene: TRBJ2-7
V gene: TRBV11-2
CDR3 protein: CASSDPGTSGSYEQYF

J gene: TRBJ1-5
V gene: TRBV11-2
CDR3 protein: CASSLEAGPRQPQHF

J gene: TRBJ1-3
V gene: TRBV5-1
CDR3 protein: CATTDSGNTIYF

J gene: TRBJ1-1
V gene: TRBV29-1
CDR3 protein: CRRACRQQLSNTEAFF

J gene: TRBJ1-6
V gene: TRBV19
CDR3 protein: CASSSRVDSPLHF

J gene: TRBJ2-1
V gene: TRBV3-1/TRBV3-2
CDR3 protein: CASSLTRGFGEQFF

J gene: TRBJ2-7
V gene: TRBV10-1
CDR3 protein: CASSEGTGVSREQYF

J gene: TRBJ1-4
V gene: TRBV5-1
CDR3 protein: CASSLGQGNEKLFF

J gene: TRBJ1-1
V gene: TRBV29-1
CDR3 protein: CSADRARTEAFF

J gene: TRBJ2-3
V gene: TRBV27
CDR3 protein: CASSFLAGYNTQYF

J gene: TRBJ2-5
V gene: TRBV4-2
CDR3 protein: CASSQDLRAGGQETQYF

J gene: TRBJ1-6
V gene: TRBV5-1
CDR3 protein: CASSEQASNSPLHF

J gene: TRBJ1-1
V gene: TRBV3-1/TRBV3-2
CDR3 protein: CASSRTGGQEAFF

J gene: TRBJ1-5
V gene: TRBV19
CDR3 protein: CASSASTGAPPQHF

J gene: TRBJ1-5
V gene: TRBV27
CDR3 protein: CASSYGGLGAHQPQHF

J gene: TRBJ1-2
V gene: TRBV2
CDR3 protein: CASSEQGHYGYTF

J gene: TRBJ2-1
V gene: TRBV19
CDR3 protein: CASSRGPGSYNEQFF

J gene: TRBJ1-2
V gene: TRBV2
CDR3 protein: CASSRQGADGYTF

J gene: TRBJ2-6
V gene: TRBV6-4
CDR3 protein: CASSPGQGASGANVLTF

J gene: TRBJ2-1
V gene: TRBV24-1
CDR3 protein: CATSDPGTSGSGEQFF

J gene: TRBJ1-1
V gene: TRBV30
CDR3 protein: CAWSRENTEAFF